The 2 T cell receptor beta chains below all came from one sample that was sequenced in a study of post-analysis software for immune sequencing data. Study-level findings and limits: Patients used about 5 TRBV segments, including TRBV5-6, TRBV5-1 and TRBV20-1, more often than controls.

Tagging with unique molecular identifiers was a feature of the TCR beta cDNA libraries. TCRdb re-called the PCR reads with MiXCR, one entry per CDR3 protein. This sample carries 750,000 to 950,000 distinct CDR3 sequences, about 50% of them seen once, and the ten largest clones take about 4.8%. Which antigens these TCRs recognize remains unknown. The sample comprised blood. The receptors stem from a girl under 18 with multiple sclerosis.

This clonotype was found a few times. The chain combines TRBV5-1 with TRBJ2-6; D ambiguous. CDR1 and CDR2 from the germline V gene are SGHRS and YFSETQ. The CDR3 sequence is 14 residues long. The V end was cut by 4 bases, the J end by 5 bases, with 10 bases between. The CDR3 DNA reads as TGCGCCAGCAGCGCACAATTGAGGGCCAACGTCCTGACTTTC. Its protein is CASSAQLRANVLTF.

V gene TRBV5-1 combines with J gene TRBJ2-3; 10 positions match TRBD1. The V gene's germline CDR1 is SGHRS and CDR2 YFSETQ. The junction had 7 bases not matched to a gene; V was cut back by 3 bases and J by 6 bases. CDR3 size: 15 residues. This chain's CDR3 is CASSSDRDRGDTQYF. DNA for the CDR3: TGCGCCAGCAGCTCTGACCGGGACAGGGGCGATACGCAGTATTTT.